One and the same sample provided the 30 T cell receptor beta chains below, sequenced in a study of shared clonotypes between healthy human individuals. Produced via immunoSEQ multiplex PCR; TCRdb's table is partial and in-frame only. The table has hundreds of thousands of clones, around 78% seen once. Sequencing was done on a sample of memory CD4+ T cells sorted from blood. Subset in this sample: CD45RA-negative fraction. These TCRs come from a woman in her 30s in good health.

The chain combines TRBV19 with TRBJ1-5; D is undetermined. The germline V gene encodes CDR1 LNHDA and CDR2 SQIVND (reference sequence). The CDR3 totals 16 residues. V was clipped by 5 bases and J by 6 bases, with 20 bases between them. CDR3 amino acids: CASSPGERVGRQPQHF. CDR3 bases: TGTGCCAGTAGTCCCGGAGAGAGGGTCGGTCGTCAGCCCCAGCATTTT.

In the case of this clone: Additional DNA sequences in this sample encode the identical CDR3. The rearrangement uses TRBV6-5 and TRBJ1-5; D is undetermined. The CDR3 loop spans 14 amino acids. Trimming shortened V by 2 bases and J by 2 bases, and 7 bases separated the two germline ends. In germline, CDR1 is MNHEY, CDR2 SVGAGI. The CDR3 loop is CASSYRGGNQPQHF. CDR3 sequence (DNA): TGTGCCAGCAGTTACCGGGGTGGCAATCAGCCCCAGCATTTT.

The sample holds a few counts of this clone. The genes are TRBV10-3 and TRBJ1-1; weak D call: TRBD1 (6 bases). This CDR3 spans 14 amino acids. The germline V gene has CDR1 ENHRY and CDR2 SYGVKD. Trimming stripped 10 bases from V and 2 bases from J, with 17 bases between. The CDR3, as DNA: TGTGCCAGCCGGCCGAGGACAGATAACACTGAAGCTTTCTTT. Translation: CASRPRTDNTEAFF.

J is TRBJ2-3 and V is TRBV5-1; perhaps TRBD2 as D (6 bases). Germline CDR1 SGHRS, CDR2 YFSETQ. The CDR3 totals 14 residues. V was shortened by 6 bases and J by 4 bases, with 15 bases between the two germline ends. The CDR3 DNA follows: TGCGCCAGCATTCCGGGAGTCTCCCCAGATACGCAGTATTTT. Its translation is CASIPGVSPDTQYF.

The chain uses TRBV18 and TRBJ1-1; a possible D gene is TRBD1 (6 bases). This CDR3 contains 19 residues. Germline V gene data show CDR1 as KGHSH and CDR2 as LQKENI. V lost 6 bases and J 0 bases, leaving 26 bases between the germline ends. The CDR3 loop reads CASSPMGHLVEVMNTEAFF. The CDR3 DNA follows: TGTGCCAGCTCCCCCATGGGACACCTGGTGGAGGTGATGAACACTGAAGCTTTCTTT.

The rearrangement uses TRBV7-9 and TRBJ1-1; the D is unclear. V lost 3 bases and J 1 base, leaving 12 bases between the germline ends. Per the germline V gene, CDR1 is SEHNR and CDR2 is FQNEAQ (reference sequence). The length of the CDR3 is 15 residues. CDR3 in amino acids: CASSFPGETNTEAFF. The CDR3 DNA follows: TGTGCCAGCAGCTTCCCCGGGGAGACGAACACTGAAGCTTTCTTT.

V is TRBV5-1 and J is TRBJ2-2; 7 nucleotides agree with TRBD1. This CDR3 has 15 residues. Losses at the gene ends were 4 bases for V and 6 bases for J; bases not matched to a gene: 9. Germline values: CDR1 SGHRS, CDR2 YFSETQ. CDR3 nucleotides: TGCGCCAGCAGCCAACGAGTGGGACAGCCCGGGGAGCTGTTTTTT. Translation: CASSQRVGQPGELFF.

V gene TRBV25-1 combines with J gene TRBJ2-3, with a weak D call TRBD1 (5 bases). The V end lost 5 bases, the J end lost 2 bases, and 11 bases lay between the germline ends. CDR3 length equals 14 residues. Germline lookup yields CDR1 MGHDK and CDR2 SYGVNS. This chain's CDR3 is CASSPTATTDTQYF. The CDR3 DNA follows: TGTGCCAGCAGTCCGACAGCCACCACAGATACGCAGTATTTT. The variable domain in full, completed from reference TRBV25-1 and TRBJ2-3, reads EADIYQTPRYLVIGTGKKITLECSQTMGHDKMYWYQQDPGMELHLIHYSYGVNSTEKGDLSSESTVSRIRTEHFPLTLESARPSHTSQYLCASSPTATTDTQYFGPGTRLTVL.

This clone was observed a handful of times. The rearrangement links TRBV7-9 to TRBJ1-1; unclear D gene. The length of the CDR3 is 15 residues. Germline V gene lookup returns CDR1 SEHNR and CDR2 FQNEAQ (reference sequence). The V and J ends lost 0 bases and 0 bases respectively, with 8 bases between them. The CDR3, as DNA: TGTGCCAGCAGCTTAGCAGGCAGCCTGAACACTGAAGCTTTCTTT. Its protein product is CASSLAGSLNTEAFF.

This sequence joins TRBV5-6 and TRBJ2-3; D uncertain. From germline, CDR1 is SGHDT and CDR2 YYEEEE. V gave up 0 bases and J gave up 7 bases, with 6 bases separating them. The CDR3 extends over 12 amino acids. CDR3 DNA: TGTGCCAGCAGCTTGGAGGCACATACGCAGTATTTT. This codes for CASSLEAHTQYF.

This clone was seen a few times. This chain connects TRBV2 to TRBJ2-1; 11 nucleotides line up with TRBD2. Trimming at V came to 9 bases and at J to 4 bases, leaving 8 bases not matched to a gene. The CDR3 contains 15 residues. Germline CDR1 and CDR2: SNHLY and FYNNEI. In nucleotides, the CDR3 is TGTGCCAGTCCCACTAGCGGGAGAACTTACAATGAGCAGTTCTTC. This translates into CASPTSGRTYNEQFF.

This chain links TRBV14 with TRBJ2-1, with a weak D call TRBD1 (5 bases). CDR3 length: 15 amino acids. Germline assignment: CDR1 SGHDN and CDR2 FVKESK. V lost 6 bases and J lost 6, with 18 bases in between. This CDR3 reads CASSPTAALVNEQFF. The CDR3 nucleotides are TGTGCCAGCAGTCCGACAGCTGCCCTCGTCAATGAGCAGTTCTTC.

The chain recombines TRBV7-3 with TRBJ2-7; 8 positions match TRBD1. J lost 6 bases, V lost 4 bases, and 11 bases had no gene match. The CDR3 consists of 15 residues. Germline CDR1 SGHTA, CDR2 FQGTGA. CDR3 in amino acids: CASSSGTGWEAEQYF. As DNA, the CDR3 is TGTGCCAGCAGCTCCGGGACAGGTTGGGAAGCCGAGCAGTACTTC.

The rearrangement links TRBV7-6 to TRBJ2-3; D unclear. The CDR3 length is 13 residues. The V and J ends lost 1 base and 4 bases respectively, with 6 bases between them. Germline CDR1 reads SGHVS; CDR2 reads FNYEAQ. The CDR3 protein is CASSLDGADTQYF. As DNA, the CDR3 is TGTGCCAGCAGCTTAGACGGTGCAGATACGCAGTATTTT.

The chain uses TRBV6-5 and TRBJ2-3; TRBD2 might be the D (5 bases). Trimming removed 2 bases at V and 0 bases at J, with 6 bases between. Germline CDR1 and CDR2: MNHEY and SVGAGI. The CDR3 extends over 14 amino acids. CDR3 DNA sequence: TGTGCCAGCAGTTACAGGACTAGCACAGATACGCAGTATTTT. Its translation: CASSYRTSTDTQYF.

The V call is TRBV6-1, the J call TRBJ2-3; weak D call: TRBD1 (6 bases). Germline CDR1 MNHNS, CDR2 SASEGT. V gave up 7 bases and J gave up 4 bases, with 18 bases separating them. This CDR3 spans 15 amino acids. The CDR3 sequence: CASMDRPSGADTQYF. CDR3 DNA sequence: TGTGCCAGCATGGACAGACCGTCCGGTGCAGATACGCAGTATTTT.

The gene calls are TRBV6-5 and TRBJ1-2; D ambiguous. CDR3 size: 14 residues. Trimming took off 6 bases at V and 6 bases at J, with 17 bases between the two ends. Germline V CDR1 and CDR2: MNHEY, SVGAGI. Written as DNA, the CDR3 is TGTGCCAGCAGACCACCGGGGAGTTTGAATGGCTACACCTTC. Its protein product is CASRPPGSLNGYTF.

V gene TRBV27 combines with J gene TRBJ2-7; 7 positions agree with TRBD1. After removal of 5 bases from V and 4 bases from J, the junction contained 20 bases not matched to a gene. Germline values: CDR1 MNHEY, CDR2 SMNVEV (reference sequence). The length of the CDR3 is 18 residues. The CDR3: CASSMGVSSRGRWYEQYF. The CDR3 DNA reads as TGTGCCAGCAGTATGGGGGTCTCGTCTAGGGGGCGCTGGTACGAGCAGTACTTC.

The chain couples TRBV30 to TRBJ1-4; D unclear. The CDR3 loop spans 13 amino acids. Per the germline V gene, CDR1 is GTSNPN and CDR2 is SVGIG (reference sequence). V was pared by 4 bases and J by 0 bases, with 6 bases between. The CDR3: CAWTGATNEKLFF. The CDR3 region has the DNA TGTGCCTGGACTGGAGCAACTAATGAAAAACTGTTTTTT. Drawing the rest from reference TRBV30 and TRBJ1-4, the complete variable domain is SQTIHQWPATLVQPVGSPLSLECTVEGTSNPNLYWYRQAAGRGLQLLFYSVGIGQISSEVPQNLSASRPQDRQFILSSKKLLLSDSGFYLCAWTGATNEKLFFGSGTQLSVL.

The chain recombines TRBV6-5 with TRBJ2-7; D may match TRBD1 or TRBD2 (6 bases each). The germline V and J ends were trimmed by 2 bases and 7 bases, with 12 bases remaining between them. CDR3 length: 13 residues. CDR1 MNHEY and CDR2 SVGAGI come from the germline V gene. Written as DNA, the CDR3 is TGTGCCAGCAGTTACGAGGGGGGCCGGGAGCAGTACTTC. Translation gives CASSYEGGREQYF.

The chain joins TRBV28 to TRBJ1-4; 10 bases match TRBD1. The length of the CDR3 is 17 residues. Germline CDR1 and CDR2: MDHEN and SYDVKM. Losses at the gene ends were 6 bases for V and 0 bases for J; bases not matched to a gene: 7. The CDR3 DNA sequence: TGTGCCAGCAGGCGACAGGGGGCCCTTTCAACTAATGAAAAACTGTTTTTT. Encoded protein: CASRRQGALSTNEKLFF.

The chain uses TRBV6-5 and TRBJ2-5; no clear D. Trimming removed 5 bases from V and 4 bases from J, with 14 bases in between. CDR1 is MNHEY and CDR2 is SVGAGI in the germline V gene. CDR3 length: 14 amino acids. The CDR3 reads CASSDSGEIETQYF. CDR3 in DNA: TGTGCCAGCAGTGATTCAGGAGAAATAGAGACCCAGTACTTC.

Of note for this clone: The sample contains more than one DNA sequence encoding this CDR3. The rearrangement links TRBV28 to TRBJ2-7, with TRBD1 matching over 11 bases. The V segment lost 6 bases and the J segment 4 bases; nucleotides outside the gene matches: 8. Germline assignment: CDR1 MDHEN and CDR2 SYDVKM. The CDR3 runs to 15 residues. The CDR3 protein is CASSPPGQGGYEQYF. Written as DNA, the CDR3 is TGTGCCAGCAGCCCTCCGGGACAGGGGGGGTACGAGCAGTACTTC.

The CDR3 DNA reads TGTGCCAGCTCACCCTCGGGACAGGACGTCTATGGCTACACCTTC. It translates to CASSPSGQDVYGYTF. The rearrangement joins TRBV18 to TRBJ1-2; 8 bases are shared with TRBD1. J was trimmed by 4 bases and V by 3 bases; bases with no gene match: 7. The CDR3 contains 15 residues. The germline V gene encodes CDR1 KGHSH and CDR2 LQKENI.

As regards this clone: A far larger clone is only one base removed, so a read error is likely. The V gene is TRBV7-8, the J gene TRBJ2-1; TRBD2 agrees at 7 bases. Germline V gene data show CDR1 as SGHVS and CDR2 as FQNEAQ. This CDR3 is built from 15 residues. The CDR3, as DNA: TGTGCCAGCAGCCCCCAGCGGGACTCCCACAATGAGCAGTTCTTC. Translating it yields CASSPQRDSHNEQFF.

CDR3 loop: CASSLGPINEQFF. CDR3 DNA: TGTGCCAGCAGCTTAGGACCAATTAATGAGCAGTTCTTC. The V and J genes are TRBV11-2 and TRBJ2-1, with D uncertain. CDR1 and CDR2 from the germline V gene are SGHAT and FQNNGV. The V end lost 1 base, the J end lost 7 bases, and 8 bases lay between the germline ends. The CDR3 spans 13 residues.

This clone appeared a few times. The chain's CDR3 is CASSDDRDSYNEQFF. DNA of the CDR3: TGTGCCAGCAGTGACGACCGGGACTCCTACAATGAGCAGTTCTTC. V gene TRBV6-4 combines with J gene TRBJ2-1; maybe TRBD2 (5 bases). This CDR3 spans 15 amino acids. Germline V gives CDR1 MRHNA, CDR2 SNTAGT. Between the trimmed V and J ends, which lost 2 bases and 0 bases, there was a span of 8 bases.

The V call is TRBV5-1, the J call TRBJ2-1, with 7 bases aligning to TRBD1. The CDR3 covers 15 residues. Germline V gene sequence: CDR1 SGHRS, CDR2 YFSETQ. Trimming removed 6 bases from V and 0 bases from J; junction bases left unmatched: 6. The DNA for the CDR3 is TGCGCCAGCAAACGGGACAGTAGCTCCTACAATGAGCAGTTCTTC. Protein product: CASKRDSSSYNEQFF.

The rearrangement uses TRBV2 and TRBJ2-2; D is possibly TRBD1 (6 bases). V dropped 6 bases and J dropped 8 bases, with 13 bases sitting between them. The CDR3 consists of 13 residues. The germline V gene has CDR1 SNHLY and CDR2 FYNNEI. CDR3 DNA: TGTGCCAGCAGACGCATAGGACAGGGGGAGCTGTTTTTT. Residues: CASRRIGQGELFF.

The chain employs TRBV6-1 and TRBJ1-1; D gene uncertain. Germline V CDR1 and CDR2: MNHNS, SASEGT. The CDR3 loop spans 12 amino acids. V was trimmed by 6 bases and J by 1 base, leaving 6 bases between them. CDR3: CASRVTNTEAFF. CDR3 DNA: TGTGCCAGCAGAGTGACGAACACTGAAGCTTTCTTT.